These T cell receptor beta chains were read from a single sample in a study of brain T cells in children with intractable seizures. The assay was immunoSEQ multiplex PCR, and TCRdb's table has in-frame clones only and misses some. The sample consists of under 150,000 clones, around 94% of them appearing once. Sequencing was performed on peripheral blood, taken at surgery. All receptors derive from a boy less than two years old with hemimegalencephaly and intractable seizures. Both conserved end residues are part of each CDR3. D genes are given only for firm matches. Some rows have no size entry. The others give once, few or many, or a class for an expanded clone.

D: NA
J: TRBJ1-5
size: NA
V: TRBV5-3
DNA: TGTGCCAGAAGCCTGGAGGGATTCAATCAGCCCCAGCATTTT
CDR3: CARSLEGFNQPQHF

D: NA
J: TRBJ1-5
size: NA
V: TRBV11-2
DNA: TGTGCCAGCAGCTCGGGCCCTATCGGCGGCTGGCCCCAGCATTTT
CDR3: CASSSGPIGGWPQHF

D: NA
J: TRBJ1-2
size: NA
V: TRBV2
DNA: TGTGCCAGCAGTGACGGGGGGGCGTTCAATGGCTACACCTTC
CDR3: CASSDGGAFNGYTF

D: TRBD2
J: TRBJ2-3
size: NA
V: TRBV28
DNA: TGTGCCAGCAGTTTTCTAGCGGGAGTAAACACAGATACGCAGTATTTT
CDR3: CASSFLAGVNTDTQYF

D: TRBD1
J: TRBJ2-1
size: NA
V: TRBV3-1/TRBV3-2
DNA: TGTGCCAGCAGCCCGGACAGGGGTGGCAATGAGCAGTTCTTC
CDR3: CASSPDRGGNEQFF

D: NA
J: TRBJ2-3
size: NA
V: TRBV7-9
DNA: TGTGCCAGCAGCTTAGGAGACCCATCCACAGATACGCAGTATTTT
CDR3: CASSLGDPSTDTQYF

D: NA
J: TRBJ1-4
size: NA
V: TRBV5-1
DNA: TGCGCCAGCAGCCTAACAGCGATTAATGAAAAACTGTTTTTT
CDR3: CASSLTAINEKLFF

D: NA
J: TRBJ1-2
size: NA
V: TRBV27
DNA: TGTGCCAGCAGTTTATTCTTTGGGCGAGGGGTTAACTATGGCTACACCTTC
CDR3: CASSLFFGRGVNYGYTF

D: TRBD2
J: TRBJ2-7
size: NA
V: TRBV6-6
DNA: TGTGCCAGCAGTTACGTAGCGGGCGGGGGCGAGCAGTACTTC
CDR3: CASSYVAGGGEQYF

D: TRBD1
J: TRBJ2-7
size: NA
V: TRBV5-5
DNA: TGTGCCAGCAGCTTCGGGGGACAGGGGGCGCGGGAGCAGTACTTC
CDR3: CASSFGGQGAREQYF

D: NA
J: TRBJ2-5
size: NA
V: TRBV5-1
DNA: TGCGCCAGCAGCTTATTAACAGGAGAGACCCAGTACTTC
CDR3: CASSLLTGETQYF

D: NA
J: TRBJ1-2
size: NA
V: TRBV19
DNA: TGTGCCAGTAGAGGTCCCCCCAACAGGGCGACAAACTATGGCTACACCTTC
CDR3: CASRGPPNRATNYGYTF

D: TRBD1
J: TRBJ1-1
size: NA
V: TRBV28
DNA: TGTGCCAGCAGTTGGCAGGGGGCTATAATGAGTACTGAAGCTTTCTTT
CDR3: CASSWQGAIMSTEAFF

D: TRBD1
J: TRBJ1-5
size: NA
V: TRBV27
DNA: TGTGCCAGCAGTCCACTGACAGGGGCAAATCAGCCCCAGCATTTT
CDR3: CASSPLTGANQPQHF

D: NA
J: TRBJ2-2
size: once
V: TRBV28
DNA: TGTGCCAGCAGTTTTCACGGGGGGCCGACCGGGGAGCTGTTTTTT
CDR3: CASSFHGGPTGELFF